These T cell receptor beta chains were read from a single sample in a study of T cells expressing NK-cell markers. With the 5' RACE reads reprocessed, TCRdb shows one record per CDR3 protein and no DNA. The sample has about half a million distinct CDR3 sequences. The sequenced sample was blood T cells: a sorted CD56 or NKG2C T cell subset, CD4+ or CD8+ T cells, or bulk PBMC T cells (not recorded which). These receptors were taken from a woman aged 45-65 years in good health. Each CDR3 is given with its conserved first and last residue. Fields, in order: V gene, J gene, CDR3 protein.

TRBV12-3/TRBV12-4,TRBJ2-7,CASSDLPGTGGKRASYEQYF
TRBV20-1,TRBJ1-3,CSARDGQGLGHTIYF
TRBV12-3/TRBV12-4,TRBJ1-4,CASSFQGPEKLFF
TRBV29-1,TRBJ2-2,CSVVIGGGLGELFF
TRBV27,TRBJ2-1,CASSLFRWLAGEWSYNEQFF
TRBV15,TRBJ2-1,CATSPRWDNEQFF
TRBV19,TRBJ2-5,CASRQGVRETQYF
TRBV20-1,TRBJ2-1,CSARDRPSEFF
TRBV12-3/TRBV12-4,TRBJ1-1,CASSLGRFEAFF
TRBV5-1,TRBJ1-5,CASSPGNRRSNQPQHF
TRBV30,TRBJ1-2,CAWRGRSNYGYTF
TRBV11-2,TRBJ2-1,CASSPLAGGSEFF
TRBV29-1,TRBJ2-3,CSALAGGGDTQYF
TRBV7-2,TRBJ2-7,CASSPQGQGYEQYF
TRBV12-3/TRBV12-4,TRBJ2-2,CASSLGSGELFF
TRBV20-1,TRBJ2-3,CSGGTGAASTDTQYF
TRBV14,TRBJ2-1,CASSQEWGTSGSYNEQFF
TRBV5-1,TRBJ1-2,CASSLYSSGRQNYGYTF
TRBV5-1,TRBJ1-1,CASSPRVAGNTEAFF
TRBV12-3/TRBV12-4,TRBJ2-5,CASTLGGAETQYF
TRBV29-1,TRBJ2-1,CSVDGTGVRNEQFF
TRBV12-3/TRBV12-4,TRBJ2-1,CASSRLAGSYNEQFF
TRBV9,TRBJ2-5,CASSEPGLAGVETQYF
TRBV15,TRBJ2-1,CATSRVAGWDNEQFF
TRBV9,TRBJ1-2,CASSVAVSPNYGYTF
TRBV6-1,TRBJ2-5,CASSEVTLGGETQYF
TRBV20-1,TRBJ2-1,CSARPGAYDEQFF
TRBV5-1,TRBJ2-6,CASSPAGTGGTGANVLTF
TRBV11-2,TRBJ1-4,CASSSPGQGDEKLFF
TRBV11-1,TRBJ2-5,CASSLDSREVETQYF
TRBV4-2,TRBJ2-7,CASSQDLLAGVWYF